These 7 T cell receptor beta chains were all obtained from the same sample, sequenced in a study of T cell repertoires in cytomegalovirus infection. Antigens of these TCRs are unknown. TCRdb re-derived calls from the reads in MiXCR, one entry per CDR3 protein. The sample contains roughly 860,000 distinct CDR3 sequences, approximately 30% of which appear only once. This material consisted of cultured CD8+ T cells from PBMCs, taken from culture after CMV antigen stimulation. The receptor set was obtained from a human donor in good health (CMV status not recorded). Some clones in this sample may be carry-over from other donors' samples.

The genes are TRBV4-2 and TRBJ1-5, with TRBD1 identical over 8 bases. V lost 3 bases to trimming and J lost 2 bases; unmatched junction nucleotides: 6. Germline CDR1 LGHNA, CDR2 YNFKEQ. The CDR3 totals 16 residues. This CDR3 is CASSQSLGQGNQPQHF. The CDR3 DNA reads as TGTGCCAGCAGCCAGTCCCTGGGACAGGGCAATCAGCCCCAGCATTTT.

This clonotype was counted only a few times. The chain has TRBV2 and TRBJ2-1, with D perhaps matching TRBD2 (6 bases). Germline V gene lookup returns CDR1 SNHLY and CDR2 FYNNEI. V lost 9 bases and J 15 bases, leaving 15 bases between the germline ends. The CDR3 extends over 10 amino acids. The CDR3 region is CASIAAQGFF. CDR3 sequence (DNA): TGTGCCAGTATAGCGGCCCAGGGGTTCTTC.

This clonotype was picked up one time. A much larger clonotype is one base distant, so this may be a read error. The rearrangement links TRBV7-8 to TRBJ1-2; D gene unclear. The germline gives CDR1 SGHVS, CDR2 FQNEAQ. Trimming removed 5 bases from V and 1 base from J, with 11 bases in between. The length of the CDR3 is 14 residues. For the CDR3, the DNA is TGTGCCAGCAGCCGATGGAAAATTAACTATGGCTACACCTTC. The encoded protein is CASSRWKINYGYTF.

The J gene is TRBJ1-6, the V gene TRBV6-5; D not resolved. CDR3 length equals 13 residues. Trimming removed 0 bases at V and 9 bases at J, with 6 bases between. From germline, CDR1 is MNHEY and CDR2 SVGAGI. In nucleotides, the CDR3 is TGTGCCAGCAGTTACTCAGGAAGTTCACCCCTCCACTTT. Translated, it gives CASSYSGSSPLHF.

This clonotype was counted between two and nine times. The rearrangement joins TRBV27 to TRBJ2-2, with D perhaps TRBD1 or TRBD2 (5 bases each). With 6 bases removed from V and 2 bases from J, the gap between germline ends came to 16 bases. The CDR3 is made up of 16 amino acids. The germline CDR1 and CDR2 sequences are MNHEY and SMNVEV (reference sequence). The CDR3 sequence is CASRKPGTANTGELFF. The CDR3 coding sequence is TGTGCCAGCAGAAAGCCCGGGACCGCTAACACCGGGGAGCTGTTTTTT.

The genes are TRBV11-2 and TRBJ2-1; 7 positions match TRBD2. Trimming at V came to 4 bases and at J to 8 bases, leaving 14 bases not matched to a gene. The CDR3 contains 16 residues. CDR1 and CDR2 (germline): SGHAT, FQNNGV. In nucleotides, the CDR3 is TGTGCCAGCAGCTCCCCCCGGGACTACTCTTGGGATGAGCAGTTCTTC. Its protein is CASSSPRDYSWDEQFF.

The chain combines TRBV6-6 with TRBJ1-4; D not certain. Trimming removed 0 bases from V and 8 bases from J, with 16 bases in between. The CDR3 is 16 residues long. The germline V gene encodes CDR1 MNHNY and CDR2 SVGAGI (reference sequence). The CDR3: CASSYSPIYEEEKLFF. As DNA, the CDR3 is TGTGCCAGCAGTTACTCTCCCATATACGAGGAGGAAAAACTGTTTTTT.